This entry concerns a single TCR beta chain. This clone has a single count. The antigen it recognizes is unknown. It has no much larger one-base neighbor in the sample; base qualities were not kept. This entry comes from a study of identifying expanded T cells in peripheral blood (dated by TCRdb to between 2017 and 2020). For the study in its entirety: Technical replicates were generated by sequencing separate aliquots of the same genomic DNA pool, and four replicates were compared pairwise.

V is clipped by 4 bases and J by 3 bases, and the sequence between their germline boundaries is 15 bases long. CDR1 MNHEY and CDR2 SVGAGI are derived from the germline V gene. Counted from cysteine to phenylalanine, this CDR3 has 15 amino acids. The kept DNA is CDR3 alone, 45 bases in frame from the first base. TCRbeta CDR3 regions were profiled with the immunoSEQ Assay using bias-controlled multiplex PCR amplification of genomic DNA. The original methods were these. To quantify the absolute abundance of each unique TCRbeta CDR3 region, the sequences were collapsed and filtered. Differential abundance was tested with a binomial (Fisher-equivalent) model and with a beta-binomial model adding time-dependent variance fitted from healthy donors. Clones with fewer than 5 combined templates were removed, and differential abundance was called for clones with a Benjamini-Hochberg FDR below 0.01. The form v = (b*log(k)+a)^2 was used to model beta-binomial variance as a function of total template count across the two samples. This immuneACCESS table, as held by TCRdb, lists in-frame sequences with V and J called but not all clones. Of the missing ones, under half trace to an unresolved V gene in checked studies; the others have no known cause. V and J calls and clone size are copied from that table; D and trimming were computed from the DNA. The sample contains around 100,000 clones, 88% of them found a single time. The ten biggest clones cover 12% to 15% of the sample.

Overall study results and their limits: Both the number of clones called differentially abundant and the false-positive rate were significantly reduced by the beta-binomial model across all healthy-donor time intervals. About 1.1 differentially abundant clones were flagged by the binomial model between technical replicates, whereas about 15 and 19 were flagged over roughly two weeks and four weeks, respectively. It was expected by the authors that biological variance in healthy repertoires might increase further over much longer intervals, such as months to years. In all healthy donors, the variance in clone template counts between samples taken around two weeks apart rose significantly as total template count increased.

During the collection period, no infections or other immune events were recorded for the healthy donors. To calibrate time-dependent variance in a beta-binomial model of T-cell clone differential abundance, blood repertoires from healthy donors were used as a training cohort. The training cohort included around ten healthy donors, of whom 3 were female and 7 were male. On average the donors were approximately 42 years old, and their ages spanned roughly 29 to 70 years. Whole blood from each healthy donor was obtained from a commercial supplier and was collected at three time points around two weeks apart. For immunosequencing, genomic DNA was extracted from unsorted whole blood.

The specimen was blood. The chain is made from TRBV6-5 and TRBJ2-5; TRBD1 is perhaps the D gene, given 5 matching bases. The clonotype was recovered from a person aged 18 to 69 in good health. The encoded CDR3 is CASSSETVEKETQYF. The base sequence is TGTGCCAGCAGTTCCGAGACAGTGGAGAAAGAGACCCAGTACTTC.